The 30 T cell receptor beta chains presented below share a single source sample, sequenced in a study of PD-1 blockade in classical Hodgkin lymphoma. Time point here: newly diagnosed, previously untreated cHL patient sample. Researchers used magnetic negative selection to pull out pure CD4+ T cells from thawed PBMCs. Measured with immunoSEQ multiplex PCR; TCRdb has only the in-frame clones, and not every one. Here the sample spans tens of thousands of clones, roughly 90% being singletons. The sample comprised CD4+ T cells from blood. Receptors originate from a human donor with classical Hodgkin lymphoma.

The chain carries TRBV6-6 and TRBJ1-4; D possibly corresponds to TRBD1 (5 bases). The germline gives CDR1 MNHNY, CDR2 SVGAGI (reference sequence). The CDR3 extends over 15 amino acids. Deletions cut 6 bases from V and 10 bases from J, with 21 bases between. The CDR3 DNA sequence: TGTGCCAGCAGCCTAGATGGGGCGGGCCTGACAAAACTGTTTTTT. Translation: CASSLDGAGLTKLFF.

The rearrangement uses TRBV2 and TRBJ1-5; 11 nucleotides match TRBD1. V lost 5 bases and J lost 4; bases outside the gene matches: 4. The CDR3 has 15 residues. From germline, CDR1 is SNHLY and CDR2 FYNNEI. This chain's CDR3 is CASSRTGGENQPQHF. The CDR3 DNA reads TGTGCCAGCAGTCGGACAGGGGGCGAGAATCAGCCCCAGCATTTT.

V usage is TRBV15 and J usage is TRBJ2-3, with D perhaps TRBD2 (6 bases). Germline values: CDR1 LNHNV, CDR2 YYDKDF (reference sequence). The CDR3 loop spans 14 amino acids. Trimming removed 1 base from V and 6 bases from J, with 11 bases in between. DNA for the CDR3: TGTGCCACCAGCAGAGCCCGGGAGTCGGATACGCAGTATTTT. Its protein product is CATSRARESDTQYF.

CDR3 region: CARVNSPLHF. The CDR3 DNA sequence: TGTGCCAGGGTTAATTCACCCCTCCACTTT. This chain connects TRBV13 to TRBJ1-6; D gene ambiguous. V shed 9 bases and J shed 6 bases, with 3 bases lying between them. Germline CDR1 PRHDT, CDR2 FYEKMQ (reference sequence). CDR3 size: 10 residues.

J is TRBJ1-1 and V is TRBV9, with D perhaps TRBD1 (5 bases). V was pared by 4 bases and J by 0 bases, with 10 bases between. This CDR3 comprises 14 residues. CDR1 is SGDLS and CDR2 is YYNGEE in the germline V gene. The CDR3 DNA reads TGTGCCAGCAGCACGACAGCTTTGAACACTGAAGCTTTCTTT. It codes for CASSTTALNTEAFF.

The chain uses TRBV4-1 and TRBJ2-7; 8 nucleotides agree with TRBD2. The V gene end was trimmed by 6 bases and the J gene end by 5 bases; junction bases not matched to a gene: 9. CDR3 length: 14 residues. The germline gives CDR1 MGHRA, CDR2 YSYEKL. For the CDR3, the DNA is TGCGCCAGCAGTTCACCGGGAGGGCTCCACGAGCAGTACTTC. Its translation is CASSSPGGLHEQYF.

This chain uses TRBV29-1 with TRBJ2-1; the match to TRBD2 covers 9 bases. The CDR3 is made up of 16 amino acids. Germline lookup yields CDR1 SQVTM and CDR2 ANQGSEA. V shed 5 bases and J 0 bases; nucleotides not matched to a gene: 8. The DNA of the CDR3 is TGCAGCGTTCACCTTCATAGCGGGAGCTCCTACAATGAGCAGTTCTTC. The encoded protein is CSVHLHSGSSYNEQFF.

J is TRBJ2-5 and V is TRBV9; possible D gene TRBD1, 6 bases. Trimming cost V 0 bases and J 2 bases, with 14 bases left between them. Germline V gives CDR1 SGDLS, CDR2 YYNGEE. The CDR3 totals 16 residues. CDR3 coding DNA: TGTGCCAGCAGCGTAGATTTTTGGCAGGGGCAAGAGACCCAGTACTTC. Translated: CASSVDFWQGQETQYF.

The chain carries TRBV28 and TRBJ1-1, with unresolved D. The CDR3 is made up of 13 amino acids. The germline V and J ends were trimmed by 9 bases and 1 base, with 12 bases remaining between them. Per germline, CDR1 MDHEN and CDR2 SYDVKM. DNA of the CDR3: TGTGCCAGTCGAAGGGCCCAGAACACTGAAGCTTTCTTT. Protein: CASRRAQNTEAFF.

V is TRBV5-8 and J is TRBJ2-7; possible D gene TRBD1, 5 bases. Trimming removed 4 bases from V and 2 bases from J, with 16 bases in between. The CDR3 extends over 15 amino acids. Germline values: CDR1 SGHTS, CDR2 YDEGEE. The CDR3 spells CASSPTRTPTYEQYF. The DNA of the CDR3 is TGTGCCAGCAGCCCAACCCGGACACCAACCTACGAGCAGTACTTC.

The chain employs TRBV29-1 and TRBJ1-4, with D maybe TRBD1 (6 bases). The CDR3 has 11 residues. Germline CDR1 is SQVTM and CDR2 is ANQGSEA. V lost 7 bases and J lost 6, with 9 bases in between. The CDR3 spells CSGQEDEKLFF. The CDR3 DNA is TGCAGCGGACAGGAGGATGAAAAACTGTTTTTT.

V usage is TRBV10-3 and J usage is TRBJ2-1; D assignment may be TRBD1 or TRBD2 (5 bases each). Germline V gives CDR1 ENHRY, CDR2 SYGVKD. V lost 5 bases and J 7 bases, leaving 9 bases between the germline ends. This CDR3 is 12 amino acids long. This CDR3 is CAISREGNEQFF. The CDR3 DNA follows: TGTGCCATCAGTCGTGAGGGGAATGAGCAGTTCTTC.

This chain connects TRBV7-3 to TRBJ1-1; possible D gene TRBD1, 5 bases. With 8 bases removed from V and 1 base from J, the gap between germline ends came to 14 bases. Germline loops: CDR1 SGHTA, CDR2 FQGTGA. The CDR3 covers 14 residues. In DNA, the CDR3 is TGTGCCAGCGGGGCGGCGATAAAGAACACTGAAGCTTTCTTT. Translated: CASGAAIKNTEAFF.

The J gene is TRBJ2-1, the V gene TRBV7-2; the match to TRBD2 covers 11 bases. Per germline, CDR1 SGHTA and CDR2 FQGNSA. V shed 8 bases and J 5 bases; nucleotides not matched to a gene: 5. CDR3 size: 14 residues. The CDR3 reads CASSGLAGDNEQFF. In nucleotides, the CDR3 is TGTGCCAGCTCCGGACTAGCGGGTGACAATGAGCAGTTCTTC. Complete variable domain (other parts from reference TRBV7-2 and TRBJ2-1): GAGVSQSPSNKVTEKGKDVELRCDPISGHTALYWYRQSLGQGLEFLIYFQGNSAPDKSGLPSDRFSAERTGGSVSTLTIQRTQQEDSAVYLCASSGLAGDNEQFFGPGTRLTVL.

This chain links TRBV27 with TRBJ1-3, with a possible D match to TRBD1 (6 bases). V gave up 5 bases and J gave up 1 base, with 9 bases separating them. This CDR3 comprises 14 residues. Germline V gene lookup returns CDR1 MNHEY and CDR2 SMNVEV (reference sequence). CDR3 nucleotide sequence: TGTGCCAGCAGTCTCAGGGGATCTGGAAACACCATATATTTT. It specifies CASSLRGSGNTIYF.

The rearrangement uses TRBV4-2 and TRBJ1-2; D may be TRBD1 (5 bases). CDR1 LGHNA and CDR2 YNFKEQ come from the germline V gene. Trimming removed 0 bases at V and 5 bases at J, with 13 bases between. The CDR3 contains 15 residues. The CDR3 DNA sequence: TGTGCCAGCAGCCAAGATGAGGGGCGTAATTATGGCTACACCTTC. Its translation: CASSQDEGRNYGYTF.

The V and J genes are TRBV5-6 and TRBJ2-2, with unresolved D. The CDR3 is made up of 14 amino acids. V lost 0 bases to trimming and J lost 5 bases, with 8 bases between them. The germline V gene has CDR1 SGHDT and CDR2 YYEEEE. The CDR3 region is CASSLVGETGELFF. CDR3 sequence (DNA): TGTGCCAGCAGCTTGGTAGGAGAGACCGGGGAGCTGTTTTTT. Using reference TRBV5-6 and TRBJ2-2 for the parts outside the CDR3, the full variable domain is DAGVTQSPTHLIKTRGQQVTLRCSPKSGHDTVSWYQQALGQGPQFIFQYYEEEERQRGNFPDRFSGHQFPNYSSELNVNALLLGDSALYLCASSLVGETGELFFGEGSRLTVL.

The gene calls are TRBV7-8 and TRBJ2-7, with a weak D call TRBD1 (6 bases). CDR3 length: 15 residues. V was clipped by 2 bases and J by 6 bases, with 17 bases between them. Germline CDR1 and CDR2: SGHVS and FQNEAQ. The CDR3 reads CASSLTGTPIIEQYF. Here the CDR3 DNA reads TGTGCCAGCAGCTTAACCGGGACACCTATTATCGAGCAGTACTTC.

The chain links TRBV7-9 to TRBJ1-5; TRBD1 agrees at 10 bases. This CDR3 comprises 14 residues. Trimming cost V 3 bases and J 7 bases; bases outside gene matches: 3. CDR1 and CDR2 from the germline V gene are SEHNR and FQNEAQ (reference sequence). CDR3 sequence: CASSLTGGGQPQHF. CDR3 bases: TGTGCCAGCAGCTTGACAGGGGGCGGACAGCCCCAGCATTTT.

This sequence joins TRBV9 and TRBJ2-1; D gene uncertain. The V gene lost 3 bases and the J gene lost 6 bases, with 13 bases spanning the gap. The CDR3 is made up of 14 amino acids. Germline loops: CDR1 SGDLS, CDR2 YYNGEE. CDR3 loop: CASSATEAANEQFF. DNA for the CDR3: TGTGCCAGCAGCGCCACCGAGGCAGCCAATGAGCAGTTCTTC.

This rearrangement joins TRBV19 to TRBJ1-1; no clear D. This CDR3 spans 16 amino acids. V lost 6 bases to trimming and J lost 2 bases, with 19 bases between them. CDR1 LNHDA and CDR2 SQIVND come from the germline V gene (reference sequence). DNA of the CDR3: TGTGCCAGTAGCGATTTCGCCCTGGCTGGAAACACTGAAGCTTTCTTT. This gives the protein CASSDFALAGNTEAFF.

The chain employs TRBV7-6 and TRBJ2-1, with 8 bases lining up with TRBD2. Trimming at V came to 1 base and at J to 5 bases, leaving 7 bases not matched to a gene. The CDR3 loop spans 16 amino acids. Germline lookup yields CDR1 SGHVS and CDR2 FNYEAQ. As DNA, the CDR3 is TGTGCCAGCAGCTTAGAGAGCGGGAGATTCCACAATGAGCAGTTCTTC. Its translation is CASSLESGRFHNEQFF. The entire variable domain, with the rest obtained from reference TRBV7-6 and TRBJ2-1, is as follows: GAGVSQSPRYKVTKRGQDVALRCDPISGHVSLYWYRQALGQGPEFLTYFNYEAQQDKSGLPNDRFSAERPEGSISTLTIQRTEQRDSAMYRCASSLESGRFHNEQFFGPGTRLTVL.

The CDR3 coding sequence is TGTGCCACTGGGCACGGACTAGCGGGAGGGCCGAGGGAGACCCAGTACTTC. As protein: CATGHGLAGGPRETQYF. The V gene is TRBV19, the J gene TRBJ2-5; 15 bases map to TRBD2. V shed 10 bases, J shed 5 bases, and the junction held 14 bases outside the gene matches. CDR1 and CDR2 from the germline V gene are LNHDA and SQIVND (reference sequence). The CDR3 is made up of 17 amino acids.

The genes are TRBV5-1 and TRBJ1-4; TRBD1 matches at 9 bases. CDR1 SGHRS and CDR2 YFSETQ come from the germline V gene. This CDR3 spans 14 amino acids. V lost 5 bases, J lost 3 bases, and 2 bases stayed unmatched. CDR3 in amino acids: CASSRTGANEKLFF. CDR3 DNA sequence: TGCGCCAGCAGTCGGACAGGGGCTAATGAAAAACTGTTTTTT.

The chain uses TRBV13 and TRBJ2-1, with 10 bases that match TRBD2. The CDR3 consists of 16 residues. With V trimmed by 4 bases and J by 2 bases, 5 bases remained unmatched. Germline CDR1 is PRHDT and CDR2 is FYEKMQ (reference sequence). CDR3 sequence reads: CASSSWTSGTYNEQFF. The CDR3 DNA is TGTGCCAGCAGCTCCTGGACTAGCGGAACCTACAATGAGCAGTTCTTC.

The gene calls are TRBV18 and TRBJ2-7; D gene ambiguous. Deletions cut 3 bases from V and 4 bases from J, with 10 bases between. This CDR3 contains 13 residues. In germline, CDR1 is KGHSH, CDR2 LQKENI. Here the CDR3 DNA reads TGTGCCAGCTCACCGGGCCGGGTTTACGAGCAGTACGTC. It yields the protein CASSPGRVYEQYV.

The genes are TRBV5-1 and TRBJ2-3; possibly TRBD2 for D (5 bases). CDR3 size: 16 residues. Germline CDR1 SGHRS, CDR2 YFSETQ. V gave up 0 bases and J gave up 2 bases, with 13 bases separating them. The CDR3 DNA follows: TGCGCCAGCAGCTTGGCCGGAGGACGATACACAGATACGCAGTATTTT. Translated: CASSLAGGRYTDTQYF.

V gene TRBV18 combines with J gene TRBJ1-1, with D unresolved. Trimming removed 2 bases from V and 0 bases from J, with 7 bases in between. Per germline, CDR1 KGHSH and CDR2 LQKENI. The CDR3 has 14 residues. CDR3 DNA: TGTGCCAGCTCACCAATGTATCTGAACACTGAAGCTTTCTTT. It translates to CASSPMYLNTEAFF.

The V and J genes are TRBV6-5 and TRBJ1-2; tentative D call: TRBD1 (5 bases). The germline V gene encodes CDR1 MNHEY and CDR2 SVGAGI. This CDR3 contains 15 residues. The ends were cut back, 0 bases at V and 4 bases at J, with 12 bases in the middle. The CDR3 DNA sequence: TGTGCCAGCAGTTACTCATTGGCAGGGAGCTATGGCTACACCTTC. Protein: CASSYSLAGSYGYTF.

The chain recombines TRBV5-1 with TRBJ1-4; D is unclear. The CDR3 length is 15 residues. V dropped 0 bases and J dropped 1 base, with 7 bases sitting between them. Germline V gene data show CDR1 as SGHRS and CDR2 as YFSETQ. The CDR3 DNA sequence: TGCGCCAGCAGCTTGGCCGAGGGAACTAATGAAAAACTGTTTTTT. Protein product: CASSLAEGTNEKLFF. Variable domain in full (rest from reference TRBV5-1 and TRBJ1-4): KAGVTQTPRYLIKTRGQQVTLSCSPISGHRSVSWYQQTPGQGLQFLFEYFSETQRNKGNFPGRFSGRQFSNSRSEMNVSTLELGDSALYLCASSLAEGTNEKLFFGSGTQLSVL.